The clone carrying this T cell receptor beta chain appeared once. What it binds is not known. The data are from a study of shared clonotypes between healthy human individuals. Study-wide results and caveats: Naive subsets usually exceeded memory subsets in estimated richness.

Terminally differentiated effector memory CD45RA+ cells were left out of the naive CD8 fraction, which was CD45RO-negative and positively selected for CCR7. Donors had no recently reported acute infections or vaccinations and were HIV-negative. The germline V and J ends were trimmed by 0 bases and 0 bases, with 9 bases remaining between them. The CDR3 totals 16 residues. From germline, CDR1 is WSHSY and CDR2 SAAADI. The assay used deep level. The method was immunoSEQ multiplex PCR; TCRdb's version includes in-frame clones alone and lacks a portion of them. The sample has approximately 2,000,000 clones, 93% seen once.

What was sequenced was naive CD8+ T cells from PBMCs. This chain links TRBV10-2 with TRBJ1-3; tentative D call: TRBD1 (6 bases). This receptor was identified in a man aged 18-30 years in good health. Some clones in this sample may be carry-over from other donors' samples. The CDR3 coding sequence is TGCGCCAGCAGTGAGTCCAAAGGGGGCTCTGGAAACACCATATATTTT. Protein sequence: CASSESKGGSGNTIYF.